The 27 T cell receptor beta chains below all came from one sample that was sequenced in a study of tissue T cells after allogeneic stem cell transplantation. This table comes from immunoSEQ multiplex PCR, and its TCRdb copy is limited to in-frame clones, with some not included. The repertoire holds about 48,000 clones, approximately 73% seen once, with 0.7% in the top ten. The sequenced material came from sorted cells pooled from one or two spleens. The receptor source for this set is a pool of C57BL/6 mice in good health.

On this clone itself: All gene names here are mouse names. The read halts 1 residue ahead of the CDR3 end, with the missing end drawn from the germline J gene. The chain employs TRBV2 and TRBJ1-2; possibly TRBD1 for D (6 bases). The V end lost 1 base, the J end lost 4 bases, and 10 bases lay between the germline ends. Germline loops: CDR1 LGHNA, CDR2 YSYQKL. CDR3 length: 14 residues. The covered CDR3 bases are TGTGCCAGCAGCCAAGCCCAGGGGAGCTCCGACTACACC. Amino acid sequence: CASSQAQGSSDYT. The CDR3, in full, reads CASSQAQGSSDYTF.

Remarks on this clone: Gene names are the mouse ones. The CDR3 goes on 1 residue after the read ends, and that part is filled in from the germline J gene. The V and J genes are TRBV5 and TRBJ2-4, with D possibly TRBD1 on 6 matching bases. Trimming cost V 2 bases and J 0 bases, with 9 bases left between them. Germline V gives CDR1 LGHNA, CDR2 YNLKQL (reference sequence). There are 15 residues in the CDR3. The CDR3 sequence: CASSQTGSSQNTLYF. The DNA read from the CDR3 is TGTGCCAGCAGCCAAACAGGGTCTAGTCAAAACACCTTGTAC.

There are a few counts of this clone. Genes here carry mouse names. Read sequence stops 1 residue before the CDR3 end, and the germline J gene provides the missing end. The chain couples TRBV3 to TRBJ1-4; D call uncertain. The CDR3 is made up of 11 amino acids. V shed 5 bases and J shed 6 bases, with 4 bases lying between them. Germline CDR1 and CDR2: SNHLY and FYNGKV (reference sequence). CDR3 bases read: TGTGCCAGCAGCCGTGACGAAAGATTATTT. As protein: CASSRDERLF. The entire CDR3 is CASSRDERLFF.

This clone was recorded once. Gene names and germline match the mouse. Sequencing ends 1 residue short of the CDR3 end; the germline J gene provides the rest. The gene calls are TRBV1 and TRBJ1-2; a weak D match, TRBD1 (6 bases). CDR3 length equals 15 residues. The V end lost 4 bases, the J end lost 0 bases, and 12 bases lay between the germline ends. CDR1 and CDR2 (germline): NSQYPW, LRSPGD (reference sequence). The DNA read from the CDR3 is TGCACCTGCAGTGGCCGGGACACCGCAAACTCCGACTACACC. This gives the protein CTCSGRDTANSDYT. The CDR3 in its entirety is CTCSGRDTANSDYTF.

This clone has just one count. Gene names are mouse gene names. The read comes to an end 1 residue before the CDR3 does, leaving the germline J gene to fill in the end. The genes are TRBV12-2 and TRBJ2-3; 11 bases agree with TRBD2. The J segment lost 2 bases and the V segment lost 4 bases, leaving 4 bases of the junction unmatched. The length of the CDR3 is 15 residues. In germline, CDR1 is SGHLS, CDR2 HYDKME. CDR3 DNA (partial): TGTGCCAGCTCCCTGGGACTGGGGGATGCAGAAACGCTGTAT. Translated: CASSLGLGDAETLY. The full CDR3 protein is CASSLGLGDAETLYF.

Regarding this clone: Gene names and germline refer to mouse. The read finishes 1 residue shy of the CDR3 end, and the germline J gene is used to complete it. V usage is TRBV5 and J usage is TRBJ2-2; D is possibly TRBD1 (6 bases). Trimming took off 4 bases at V and 0 bases at J, with 6 bases between the two ends. Germline lookup yields CDR1 LGHNA and CDR2 YNLKQL (reference sequence). The CDR3 spans 14 residues. The CDR3 DNA, read in part, is TGTGCCAGCAGCCGGACAGCAAACACCGGGCAGCTCTAC. Translating gives CASSRTANTGQLY. The whole CDR3 protein is CASSRTANTGQLYF.

In regard to this clone: The junction does not match germline at one end; this may be a read error. Germline and genes here are mouse. Read data end 1 residue before the CDR3 end; the end is taken from the germline J gene. The chain combines TRBV13-2 with TRBJ1-2; D perhaps matches TRBD1 (6 bases). Germline lookup yields CDR1 NNHNN and CDR2 SYGAGS (reference sequence). This CDR3 region has 16 residues. CDR3 bases read: TGTGCCAGCAGTGATTCCAGGGGAGGGGGAAACTCCGACTACACC. This codes for CASSDSRGGGNSDYT. The full CDR3 is CASSDSRGGGNSDYTF.

Comments on this clone: Here the gene names and germline are mouse. The DNA ends 1 residue before the CDR3 does, and the rest of the CDR3 is filled in from the germline J gene. Additional DNA sequences in this sample encode the identical CDR3. This chain links TRBV13-2 with TRBJ2-5; no reliable D call. This CDR3 spans 12 amino acids. Trimming took off 0 bases at V and 5 bases at J, with 4 bases between the two ends. CDR1 and CDR2 from the germline V gene are NNHNN and SYGAGS (reference sequence). The sequenced CDR3 bases are TGTGCCAGCGGTGATGGAGGAGACACCCAGTAC. Translation: CASGDGGDTQY. The full-length CDR3 reads as CASGDGGDTQYF.

Comment on this clone: Mouse gene names apply. The CDR3 end lies 1 residue beyond the end of the read and is filled in from the germline J gene. This rearrangement joins TRBV13-2 to TRBJ2-2; D remains unclear. Trimming cost V 0 bases and J 3 bases, with 6 bases left between them. The CDR3 is 14 residues long. Germline V CDR1 and CDR2: NNHNN, SYGAGS (reference sequence). Here the CDR3 reads CASGDAPYTGQLYF. Incomplete CDR3 DNA: TGTGCCAGCGGTGATGCACCCTACACCGGGCAGCTCTAC.

Points on this clone: Gene names are the mouse ones. Read sequence stops 1 residue before the CDR3 end, and the germline J gene provides the missing end. V and J are TRBV5 and TRBJ1-6, with 7 nucleotides matching TRBD1. TRBJ1-6 is an ORF, and what it does is uncertain. This CDR3 comprises 14 residues. Germline values: CDR1 LGHNA, CDR2 YNLKQL (reference sequence). The V segment lost 0 bases and the J segment 7 bases; nucleotides outside the gene matches: 0. The DNA read from the CDR3 is TGTGCCAGCAGCCAAGAGGGACAGAATTCGCCCCTCTAC. It codes for CASSQEGQNSPLY. The full CDR3 sequence reads CASSQEGQNSPLYF.

Remarks on this clone: Gene names follow the mouse nomenclature. This chain's CDR3 is CAWSLNRNTEVFF. The covered CDR3 bases are TGTGCCTGGAGTCTAAACAGAAACACAGAAGTCTTC. The chain uses TRBV31 and TRBJ1-1; D is ambiguous. The read falls 1 residue short of the CDR3 end, and the missing part is taken from the germline J gene. With 0 bases removed from V and 1 base from J, the gap between germline ends came to 6 bases. The CDR3 covers 13 residues. Germline V gene lookup returns CDR1 GKSSPN and CDR2 SITVG. The complete variable domain, with remaining parts taken from reference TRBV31 and TRBJ1-1, reads AQTIHQWPVAEIKAVGSPLSLGCTIKGKSSPNLYWYWQATGGTLQQLFYSITVGQVESVVQLNLSASRPKDDQFILSTEKLLLSHSGFYLCAWSLNRNTEVFFGKGTRLTVV.

Concerning this clone: Genes here carry mouse names. The read falls 1 residue short of the CDR3 end, and the missing part is taken from the germline J gene. The chain joins TRBV20 to TRBJ2-3; a weak D match, TRBD1 (5 bases). CDR1 is GFQATS and CDR2 is STVNSAI in the germline V gene. Trimming left V 0 bases short and J 0 bases short, with 10 bases between. This CDR3 spans 15 amino acids. CDR3: CGARDDRTSAETLYF. The DNA read from the CDR3 is TGTGGTGCTAGGGATGACAGAACTAGTGCAGAAACGCTGTAT.

On this clone itself: Gene names are mouse gene names. The observed sequence ends 1 residue before the CDR3 terminus, with the missing tail filled in from the germline J gene. The sample contains more than one DNA sequence encoding this CDR3. The J gene is TRBJ2-1, the V gene TRBV12-1; D is unresolved. Per germline, CDR1 SGHSN and CDR2 HYEKVE. V was clipped by 1 base and J by 1 base, with 4 bases between them. The CDR3 is 13 amino acids. Partial CDR3 DNA: TGTGCCAGCTCTCTGGGAAACTATGCTGAGCAGTTC. Amino acids: CASSLGNYAEQF. The whole CDR3 protein is CASSLGNYAEQFF. Drawing the rest from reference TRBV12-1 and TRBJ2-1, the complete variable domain is DSGVVQSPRHIIKEKGGRSVLTCIPISGHSNVVWYQQTLGKELKFLIQHYEKVERDKGFLPSRFSVQQFDDYHSEMNMSALELEDSAMYFCASSLGNYAEQFFGPGTRLTVL.

Worth noting for this clone: Gene names refer to mouse genes. The read halts 1 residue ahead of the CDR3 end, with the missing end drawn from the germline J gene. The genes are TRBV13-1 and TRBJ2-1, with D perhaps matching TRBD1 (5 bases). CDR1 and CDR2 from the germline V gene are NSHNY and SYGAGN. V lost 3 bases to trimming and J lost 0 bases, with 10 bases between them. The CDR3 spans 15 residues. The CDR3 loop is CASSGSGSNYAEQFF. The DNA read from the CDR3 is TGTGCCAGCAGTGGATCAGGGTCTAACTATGCTGAGCAGTTC.

This clone was observed a few times. Mouse names are used for the genes. Read sequence stops 1 residue before the CDR3 end, and the germline J gene provides the missing end. The chain employs TRBV2 and TRBJ1-2, with D uncertain. CDR3 size: 13 residues. Germline CDR1 is LGHNA and CDR2 is YSYQKL. Trimming cost V 0 bases and J 1 base, with 3 bases left between them. Partial CDR3 DNA: TGTGCCAGCAGCCAAGACAAAAACTCCGACTACACC. It specifies CASSQDKNSDYT. The whole CDR3 is CASSQDKNSDYTF.

Of note for this clone: The listed genes are named as in mouse. The observed sequence ends 1 residue before the CDR3 terminus, with the missing tail filled in from the germline J gene. This chain uses TRBV24 with TRBJ1-6; a weak D match, TRBD1 (5 bases). TRBJ1-6 is assigned to the ORF class and has an uncertain function. This CDR3 comprises 17 residues. Looked up from germline, CDR1 is KGHTA and CDR2 is FRNEEI. V was trimmed by 4 bases and J by 4 bases, leaving 17 bases between them. CDR3 region: CASSPRGGRKYNSPLYF. Incomplete CDR3 DNA: TGTGCCAGCAGTCCACGGGGGGGGAGGAAATATAATTCGCCCCTCTAC.

Points on this clone: Gene names follow the mouse nomenclature. Coverage ceases 1 residue before the CDR3 finishes, and the germline J gene fills in the end. The chain is built from TRBV29 and TRBJ2-5; D gene unclear. The CDR3 is 12 amino acids. The V and J ends lost 5 bases and 6 bases respectively, with 9 bases between them. From germline, CDR1 is MSHET and CDR2 SYDVDS. This chain's CDR3 is CASSLGRDTQYF. The CDR3 DNA, read in part, is TGTGCTAGCAGTCTCGGGCGGGACACCCAGTAC.

There are a few counts of this clone. Any gene name here is a mouse gene name. CDR3 DNA (partial): TGTGCCAGCGCGGACATCTATGAACAGTAC. It specifies CASADIYEQY. The full CDR3 reads CASADIYEQYF. The chain employs TRBV13-1 and TRBJ2-7; TRBD1 might be the D (5 bases). The CDR3 end falls 1 residue outside the read, so it is completed with the germline J gene. CDR1 NSHNY and CDR2 SYGAGN come from the germline V gene. V was shortened by 7 bases and J by 3 bases, with 8 bases between the two germline ends. The CDR3 totals 11 residues.

Of note for this clone: Any gene name here is a mouse gene name. The read halts 1 residue ahead of the CDR3 end, with the missing end drawn from the germline J gene. The chain has TRBV12-1 and TRBJ2-1; 12 bases fit TRBD2. Germline CDR1 SGHSN, CDR2 HYEKVE. The ends lost 2 bases at V and 6 bases at J; junction bases unmatched: 4. The CDR3 spans 15 residues. The CDR3 bases that were read are TGTGCCAGCTCTCCCCGACTGGGGGGGCTTGCTGAGCAGTTC. It yields the protein CASSPRLGGLAEQF. From start to end, the CDR3 is CASSPRLGGLAEQFF.

Worth noting for this clone: Gene names are the mouse ones. This CDR3 is CASSGRGQNTLYF. CDR3 DNA, as far as it was read: TGTGCCAGCAGTGGGAGGGGTCAAAACACCTTGTAC. V and J are TRBV13-3 and TRBJ2-4; D gene unclear. The read falls 1 residue short of the CDR3 end, and the missing part is taken from the germline J gene. V gave up 3 bases and J gave up 1 base, with 6 bases separating them. The CDR3 sequence is 13 residues long. Germline assignment: CDR1 NNHDY and CDR2 SYVADS.

In regard to this clone: The genes are named according to mouse. The observed sequence ends 1 residue before the CDR3 terminus, with the missing tail filled in from the germline J gene. V usage is TRBV13-2 and J usage is TRBJ1-1; possibly TRBD1 for D (5 bases). CDR1 and CDR2 from the germline V gene are NNHNN and SYGAGS (reference sequence). The V and J ends lost 5 bases and 0 bases respectively, with 5 bases between them. The CDR3 is 12 residues long. The covered CDR3 bases are TGTGCCAGCGGACAGGCAAACACAGAAGTCTTC. This codes for CASGQANTEVF. The complete CDR3 protein is CASGQANTEVFF.

This clone was detected a few times. Germline and genes here are mouse. The sequenced fragment ends 1 residue before the CDR3 boundary, so the rest is inferred from the germline J gene. The chain employs TRBV3 and TRBJ1-4; 10 bases align to TRBD1. This CDR3 is 13 amino acids long. J was trimmed by 8 bases and V by 5 bases; bases with no gene match: 2. Looked up from germline, CDR1 is SNHLY and CDR2 is FYNGKV (reference sequence). The CDR3 is CASSLGQGERLFF. Incomplete CDR3 DNA: TGTGCCAGCAGCCTGGGACAGGGGGAAAGATTATTT.

This clone appeared once. Mouse names are used for the genes. The CDR3 is cut off 1 residue early in the read; its end comes from the germline J gene. The sample carries other DNA sequences with the same CDR3. The chain employs TRBV31 and TRBJ2-1; maybe TRBD1 (5 bases). Germline CDR1 and CDR2: GKSSPN and SITVG. There are 13 residues in the CDR3. Trimming shortened V by 0 bases and J by 7 bases, and 10 bases separated the two germline ends. The covered CDR3 bases are TGTGCCTGGAGTCTCGGGGAGGGGGCTGAGCAGTTC. This encodes CAWSLGEGAEQF. In full, the CDR3 is CAWSLGEGAEQFF.

This clone has more than one count but fewer than ten. Gene names and germline match the mouse. Coverage ceases 1 residue before the CDR3 finishes, and the germline J gene fills in the end. V and J are TRBV20 and TRBJ2-2, with 8 nucleotides matching TRBD1. The CDR3 is 14 amino acids. The V segment lost 7 bases and the J segment 0 bases; nucleotides outside the gene matches: 4. The germline CDR1 and CDR2 sequences are GFQATS and STVNSAI. The CDR3 bases that were read are TGTGGTGTTCGGGACAGGACAAACACCGGGCAGCTCTAC. Translated: CGVRDRTNTGQLY. The whole CDR3 protein is CGVRDRTNTGQLYF.

About this clone: Genes here carry mouse names. The read ends 1 residue before the CDR3 terminus; that terminus is restored from the germline J gene. The chain links TRBV19 to TRBJ1-1, with D possibly matching TRBD1 (6 bases). Germline CDR1 and CDR2: FNHDT and SITEND (reference sequence). The ends were cut back, 3 bases at V and 0 bases at J, with 9 bases in the middle. The CDR3 sequence is 14 residues long. The covered CDR3 bases are TGTGCCAGCAGTAAGACAGGCGCAAACACAGAAGTCTTC. Amino acid sequence: CASSKTGANTEVF. The CDR3 as a whole reads CASSKTGANTEVFF.

Turning to this clone: Gene names and germline match the mouse. The read terminates 1 residue ahead of where the CDR3 ends, so the germline J gene completes it. Other DNA sequences in this sample translate to the same CDR3. This chain uses TRBV1 with TRBJ2-5; 11 nucleotides line up with TRBD2. V lost 3 bases to trimming and J lost 0 bases; unmatched junction nucleotides: 2. Germline V gene sequence: CDR1 NSQYPW, CDR2 LRSPGD (reference sequence). This CDR3 comprises 16 residues. The covered CDR3 bases are TGCACCTGCAGTGCTAGGACTGGGGGGAACCAAGACACCCAGTAC. As protein: CTCSARTGGNQDTQY. The full CDR3 protein reads CTCSARTGGNQDTQYF.

To note about this clone: Gene names and germline match the mouse. CDR3 residues: CASSDLLGVNQDTQYF. The part of the CDR3 DNA that was read is TGTGCCAGCAGTGACCTCCTGGGGGTTAACCAAGACACCCAGTAC. The chain joins TRBV13-3 to TRBJ2-5; 7 bases are a match to TRBD2. The read terminates 1 residue before the CDR3 end, so the remaining end is supplied by the germline J gene. This CDR3 region has 16 residues. CDR1 is NNHDY and CDR2 is SYVADS in the germline V gene. Trimming at V came to 2 bases and at J to 0 bases, leaving 6 bases not matched to a gene.